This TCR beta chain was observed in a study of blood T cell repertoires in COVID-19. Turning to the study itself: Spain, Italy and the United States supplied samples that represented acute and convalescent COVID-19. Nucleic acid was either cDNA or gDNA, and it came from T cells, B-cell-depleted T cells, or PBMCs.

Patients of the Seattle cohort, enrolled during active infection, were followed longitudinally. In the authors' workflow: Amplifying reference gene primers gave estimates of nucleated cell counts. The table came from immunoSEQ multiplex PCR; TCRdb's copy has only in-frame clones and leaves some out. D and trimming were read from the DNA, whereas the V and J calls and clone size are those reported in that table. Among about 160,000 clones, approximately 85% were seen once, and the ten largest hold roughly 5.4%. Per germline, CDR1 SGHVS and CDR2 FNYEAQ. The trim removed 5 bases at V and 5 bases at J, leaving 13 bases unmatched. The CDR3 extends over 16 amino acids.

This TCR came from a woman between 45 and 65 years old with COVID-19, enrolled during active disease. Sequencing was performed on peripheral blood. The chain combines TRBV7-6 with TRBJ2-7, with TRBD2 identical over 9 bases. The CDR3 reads CASSPGGAGGRDEQYF. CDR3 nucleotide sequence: TGTGCCAGCAGCCCGGGAGGAGCGGGGGGAAGGGACGAGCAGTACTTC.